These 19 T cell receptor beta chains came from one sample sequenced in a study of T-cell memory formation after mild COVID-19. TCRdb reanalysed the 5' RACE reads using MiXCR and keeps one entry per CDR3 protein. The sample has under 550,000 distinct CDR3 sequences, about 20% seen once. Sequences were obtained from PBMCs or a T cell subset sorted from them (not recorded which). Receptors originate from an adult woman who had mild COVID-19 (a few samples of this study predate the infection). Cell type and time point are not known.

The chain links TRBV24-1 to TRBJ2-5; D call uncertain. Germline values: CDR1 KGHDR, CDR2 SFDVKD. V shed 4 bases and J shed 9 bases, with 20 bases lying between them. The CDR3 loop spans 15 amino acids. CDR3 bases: TGTGCCACCAGTGAAGGGTCCGTAACCTCGGTACCCCAGTACTTC. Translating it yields CATSEGSVTSVPQYF.

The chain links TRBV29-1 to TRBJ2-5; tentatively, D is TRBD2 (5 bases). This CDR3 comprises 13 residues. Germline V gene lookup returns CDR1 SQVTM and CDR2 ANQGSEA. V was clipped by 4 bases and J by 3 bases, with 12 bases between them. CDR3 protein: CSVGPLGEETQYF. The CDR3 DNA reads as TGCAGCGTTGGTCCACTCGGGGAAGAGACCCAGTACTTC. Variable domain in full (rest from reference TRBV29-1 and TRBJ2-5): SAVISQKPSRDICQRGTSLTIQCQVDSQVTMMFWYRQQPGQSLTLIATANQGSEATYESGFVIDKFPISRPNLTFSTLTVSNMSPEDSSIYLCSVGPLGEETQYFGPGTRLLVL.

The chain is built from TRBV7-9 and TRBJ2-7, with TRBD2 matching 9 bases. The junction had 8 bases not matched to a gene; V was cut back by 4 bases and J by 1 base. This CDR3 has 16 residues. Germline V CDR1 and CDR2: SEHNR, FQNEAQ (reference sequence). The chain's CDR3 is CASSSDSGRVSYEQYF. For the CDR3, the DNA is TGTGCCAGCAGCTCAGATAGCGGGAGAGTGTCCTACGAGCAGTACTTC.

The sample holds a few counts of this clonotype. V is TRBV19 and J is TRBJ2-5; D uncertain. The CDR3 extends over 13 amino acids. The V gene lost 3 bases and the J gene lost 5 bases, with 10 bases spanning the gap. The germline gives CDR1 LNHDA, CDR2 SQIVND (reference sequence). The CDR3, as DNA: TGTGCCAGTAGTATTGGATTGATTGAGACCCAGTACTTC. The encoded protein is CASSIGLIETQYF.

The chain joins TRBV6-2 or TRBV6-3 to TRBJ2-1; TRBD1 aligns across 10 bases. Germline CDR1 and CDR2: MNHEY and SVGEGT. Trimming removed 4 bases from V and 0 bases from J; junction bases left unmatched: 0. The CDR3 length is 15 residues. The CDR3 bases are TGTGCCAGCAGTTGGACAGGGGGCTCCTACAATGAGCAGTTCTTC. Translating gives CASSWTGGSYNEQFF.

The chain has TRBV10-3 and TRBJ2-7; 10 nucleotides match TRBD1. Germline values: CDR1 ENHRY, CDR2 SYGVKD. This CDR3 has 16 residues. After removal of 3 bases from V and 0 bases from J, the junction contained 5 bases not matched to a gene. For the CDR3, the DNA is TGTGCCATCAGTGATCCGGGACAGGGGTACTCCTACGAGCAGTACTTC. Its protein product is CAISDPGQGYSYEQYF.

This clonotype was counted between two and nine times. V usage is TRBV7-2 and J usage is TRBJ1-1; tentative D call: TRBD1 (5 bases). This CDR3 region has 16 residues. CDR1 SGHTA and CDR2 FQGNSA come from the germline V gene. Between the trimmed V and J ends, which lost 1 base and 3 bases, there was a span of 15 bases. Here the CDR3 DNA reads TGTGCCAGCAGCTTAGGTCCGGCGAGAGGGGACACTGAAGCTTTCTTT. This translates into CASSLGPARGDTEAFF.

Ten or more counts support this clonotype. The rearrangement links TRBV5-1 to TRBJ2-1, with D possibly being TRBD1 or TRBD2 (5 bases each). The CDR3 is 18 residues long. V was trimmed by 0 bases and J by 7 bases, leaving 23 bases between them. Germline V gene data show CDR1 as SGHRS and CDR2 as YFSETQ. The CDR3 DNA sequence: TGCGCCAGCAGCTTGGCCGTCCTATTGGGGGAGAGGGAAAATGAGCAGTTCTTC. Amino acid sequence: CASSLAVLLGERENEQFF.

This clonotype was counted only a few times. CDR3 sequence: CATSDLRASQPQHF. DNA of the CDR3: TGTGCCACCAGTGATTTGAGGGCGAGCCAGCCCCAGCATTTT. V gene TRBV24-1 combines with J gene TRBJ1-5; D unresolved. Germline V gives CDR1 KGHDR, CDR2 SFDVKD. The CDR3 is 14 residues long. V lost 0 bases and J 7 bases, leaving 9 bases between the germline ends.

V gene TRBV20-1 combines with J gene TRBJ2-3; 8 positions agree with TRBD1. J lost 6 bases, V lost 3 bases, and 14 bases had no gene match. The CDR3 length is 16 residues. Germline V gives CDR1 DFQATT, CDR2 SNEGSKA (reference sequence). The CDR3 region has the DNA TGCAGTGCTAGGGATACCTGGGGAGGACAGGGCGATACGCAGTATTTT. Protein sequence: CSARDTWGGQGDTQYF.

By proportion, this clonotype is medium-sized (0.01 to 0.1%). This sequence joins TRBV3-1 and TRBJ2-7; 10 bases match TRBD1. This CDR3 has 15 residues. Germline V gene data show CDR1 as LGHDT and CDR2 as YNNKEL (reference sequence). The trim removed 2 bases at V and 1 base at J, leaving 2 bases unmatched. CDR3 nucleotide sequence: TGTGCCAGCAGCCAACCGGGACAGGGGTCCTACGAGCAGTACTTC. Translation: CASSQPGQGSYEQYF.

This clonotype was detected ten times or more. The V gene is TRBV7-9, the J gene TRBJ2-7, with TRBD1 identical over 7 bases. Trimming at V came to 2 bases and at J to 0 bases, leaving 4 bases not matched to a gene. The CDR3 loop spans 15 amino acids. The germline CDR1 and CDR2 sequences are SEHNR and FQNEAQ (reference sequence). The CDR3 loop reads CASSLTGQSSYEQYF. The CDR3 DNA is TGTGCCAGCAGCTTAACGGGACAGAGCTCCTACGAGCAGTACTTC.

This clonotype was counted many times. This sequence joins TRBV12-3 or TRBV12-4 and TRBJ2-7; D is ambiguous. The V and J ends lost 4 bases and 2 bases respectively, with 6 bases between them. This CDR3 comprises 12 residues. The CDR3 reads CASSSATYEQYF. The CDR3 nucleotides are TGTGCCAGCAGTTCAGCCACCTACGAGCAGTACTTC.

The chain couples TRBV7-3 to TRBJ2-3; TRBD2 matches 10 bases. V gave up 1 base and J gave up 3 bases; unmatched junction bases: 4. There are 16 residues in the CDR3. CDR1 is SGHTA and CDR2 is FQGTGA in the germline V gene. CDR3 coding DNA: TGTGCCAGCAGCTTAAAGCTAGCGGGGGCAACAGATACGCAGTATTTT. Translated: CASSLKLAGATDTQYF.

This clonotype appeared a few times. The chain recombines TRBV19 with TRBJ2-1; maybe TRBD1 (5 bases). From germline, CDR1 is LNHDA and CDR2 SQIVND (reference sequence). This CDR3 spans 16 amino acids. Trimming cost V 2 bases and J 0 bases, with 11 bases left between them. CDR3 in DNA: TGTGCCAGTAGTATATGGGGCGACCCCTCCTACAATGAGCAGTTCTTC. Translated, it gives CASSIWGDPSYNEQFF.

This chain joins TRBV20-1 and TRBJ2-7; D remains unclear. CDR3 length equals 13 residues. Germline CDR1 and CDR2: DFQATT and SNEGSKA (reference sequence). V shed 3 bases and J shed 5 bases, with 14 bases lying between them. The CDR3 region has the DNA TGCAGTGCTAGGAAGGTGGGTGCGGACGAGCAGTACTTC. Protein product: CSARKVGADEQYF.

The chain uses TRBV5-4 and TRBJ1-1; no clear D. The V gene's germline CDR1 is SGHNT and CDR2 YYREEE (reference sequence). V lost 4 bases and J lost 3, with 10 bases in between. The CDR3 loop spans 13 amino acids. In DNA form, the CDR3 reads TGTGCCAGCAGCGTGGTAGGATACACTGAAGCTTTCTTT. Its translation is CASSVVGYTEAFF.

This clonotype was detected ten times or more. This CDR3 is CASSPGLDTQYF. Written as DNA, the CDR3 is TGTGCCAGCAGCCCCGGACTAGATACGCAGTATTTT. The chain uses TRBV3-1 and TRBJ2-3; TRBD2 might be the D (5 bases). This CDR3 spans 12 amino acids. The germline V and J ends were trimmed by 4 bases and 5 bases, with 7 bases remaining between them. Per the germline V gene, CDR1 is LGHDT and CDR2 is YNNKEL (reference sequence).

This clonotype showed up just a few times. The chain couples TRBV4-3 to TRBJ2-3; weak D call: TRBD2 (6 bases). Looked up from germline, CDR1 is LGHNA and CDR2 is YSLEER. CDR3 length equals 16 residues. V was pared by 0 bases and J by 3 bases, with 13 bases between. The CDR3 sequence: CASSQEHGSGTDTQYF. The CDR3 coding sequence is TGCGCCAGCAGCCAAGAACACGGGAGTGGGACAGATACGCAGTATTTT.